A single count supports the clone carrying this T cell receptor beta chain. Its antigen remains unknown. Researchers reported that TCR beta cDNA libraries carried unique molecular identifiers. MiXCR, applied by TCRdb to the PCR reads, yields one record per CDR3 protein. The sample includes hundreds of thousands of distinct CDR3 sequences, approximately 59% of them seen just once. This entry is derived from a study of post-analysis software for immune sequencing data. Study conclusions and caveats: Higher frequency in patients than in controls was seen for about 5 TRBV segments, with TRBV5-6, TRBV5-1 and TRBV20-1 among them.

Germline CDR1 DFQATT, CDR2 SNEGSKA (reference sequence). This CDR3 comprises 12 residues. V lost 3 bases and J lost 11, with 16 bases in between. The receptor comes from a girl aged 2-9 years with multiple sclerosis. This chain connects TRBV20-1 to TRBJ1-1, with TRBD1 as a possible D gene (6 bases). The sequenced material came from blood. The CDR3 reads CSARGRGWEAFF. Here the CDR3 DNA reads TGCAGTGCTAGGGGCAGGGGTTGGGAGGCTTTCTTT.